Listed below are T cell receptor beta chains from one sample, sequenced in a study of blood T cell repertoires in COVID-19. Using immunoSEQ multiplex PCR, the repertoire was profiled, and TCRdb retains in-frame clones only, with some absent. Here the sample spans more than 200,000 clones, 70% to 85% being singletons. Sequenced sample: peripheral blood. These receptors came from a woman in her forties who had recovered from COVID-19. The CDR3 runs from the conserved cysteine through the conserved F or W. A D gene is named only where the DNA matches it firmly. Clone size is not always given. Where it is, it says once, few, many or a class for expanded clones.

>-|TRBV5-1|TRBJ2-7|TRBD1
CASSFWTGNNEQYF
TGCGCCAGCAGCTTCTGGACAGGGAACAACGAGCAGTACTTC
>-|TRBV10-3|TRBJ1-4|-
CAISEEVGTATNEKLFF
TGTGCCATCAGTGAGGAAGTAGGGACTGCAACTAATGAAAAACTGTTTTTT
>once|TRBV4-3|TRBJ1-2|TRBD1
CASSLHDRGLGYTF
TGCGCCAGCAGCCTACATGACAGGGGGCTCGGCTACACCTTC
>few|TRBV5-6|TRBJ1-5|-
CASSLTPNQPQHF
TGTGCCAGCAGCTTGACACCTAATCAGCCCCAGCATTTT
>-|TRBV10-2|TRBJ1-1|TRBD1
CASRGQGAGGTEAFF
TGCGCCAGCAGAGGCCAGGGGGCGGGGGGGACTGAAGCTTTCTTT
>-|TRBV4-3|TRBJ2-3|-
CASSQVGVTDTQYF
TGCGCCAGCAGCCAAGTAGGGGTCACAGATACGCAGTATTTT
>once|TRBV11-3|TRBJ1-2|-
CASSHGNRASYGYTF
TGTGCCAGCAGCCATGGAAACAGGGCAAGCTATGGCTACACCTTC
>few|TRBV7-7|TRBJ2-3|-
CASSSDLGSWGTQYF
TGTGCTAGCAGCTCTGATTTGGGGTCATGGGGCACGCAGTATTTT
>-|TRBV9|TRBJ2-7|-
CASSVGQESYEQYF
TGTGCCAGCAGCGTAGGGCAGGAATCCTACGAGCAGTACTTC
>-|TRBV18|TRBJ1-2|TRBD1
CASSPNGQGNGYTF
TGTGCCAGCTCACCAAACGGACAGGGGAATGGCTACACCTTC
>-|TRBV24-1|TRBJ1-1|-
CATSGGMNTEAFF
TGTGCCACCTCGGGGGGCATGAACACTGAAGCTTTCTTT
>-|TRBV5-1|TRBJ1-1|-
CASSNEISGTEAFF
TGCGCCAGCAGCAACGAGATTTCGGGGACTGAAGCTTTCTTT
>-|TRBV7-3|TRBJ1-1|TRBD1
CASSSTGQSPTEAFF
TGTGCCAGCAGTTCTACGGGACAGTCGCCCACTGAAGCTTTCTTT
>-|TRBV7-6|TRBJ2-3|-
CASSFGHLTGDTQYF
TGTGCCAGCAGCTTCGGTCATCTAACCGGAGATACGCAGTATTTT
>once|TRBV19|TRBJ2-2|TRBD1
CASSRKGRGRVTGELFF
TGTGCCAGTAGTAGAAAGGGCAGGGGGCGCGTCACCGGGGAGCTGTTTTTT
>few|TRBV6-6|TRBJ2-7|TRBD2
CASSRASGGYEQYF
TGTGCCAGCAGTCGGGCCAGCGGGGGCTACGAGCAGTACTTC
>-|TRBV6-2/TRBV6-3|TRBJ2-1|TRBD2
CASSYERLAASSYNEQFF
TGTGCCAGCAGTTACGAGAGACTAGCGGCGAGCTCCTACAATGAGCAGTTCTTC
>-|TRBV2|TRBJ2-5|-
CASSEALLPAAQYF
TGTGCCAGCAGTGAAGCGCTTCTCCCTGCGGCCCAGTACTTC